What follows are 5 T cell receptor beta chains derived from one specimen sequenced in a study of cytomegalovirus exposure and HLA in healthy donors. Primers: 60 Vbeta forward and 13 Jbeta reverse. Libraries were prepared by immunoSEQ multiplex PCR; TCRdb keeps only in-frame clonotypes and omits some of them. The table shows about 190,000 clones, with about 86% occurring only once. The sequenced material came from PBMCs. All receptors derive from a woman between 25 and 40 years old in good health and CMV-seronegative.

The V and J genes are TRBV27 and TRBJ1-5; weak D call: TRBD1 (6 bases). V was pared by 6 bases and J by 1 base, with 13 bases between. The CDR3 extends over 15 amino acids. Germline V gene sequence: CDR1 MNHEY, CDR2 SMNVEV (reference sequence). For the CDR3, the DNA is TGTGCCAGCAGACAACAGGGAGGGAGCAATCAGCCCCAGCATTTT. The encoded protein is CASRQQGGSNQPQHF.

The chain couples TRBV28 to TRBJ1-2; 10 bases are shared with TRBD1. The CDR3 contains 14 residues. V was clipped by 6 bases and J by 7 bases; unmatched bases: 8. Germline CDR1 MDHEN, CDR2 SYDVKM. This chain's CDR3 is CASRPGTGVRGYTF. CDR3 coding DNA: TGTGCCAGCAGGCCCGGGACAGGGGTGCGTGGCTACACCTTC.

The rearrangement links TRBV7-2 to TRBJ2-1; 15 nucleotides line up with TRBD2. The CDR3 covers 15 residues. Germline V gene lookup returns CDR1 SGHTA and CDR2 FQGNSA. Germline trimming cut 3 bases from V and 11 bases from J; bases unmatched to any gene: 5. The chain's CDR3 is CASSFGTSGGPKQFF. Here the CDR3 DNA reads TGTGCCAGCAGCTTCGGGACTAGCGGGGGGCCAAAGCAGTTCTTC.

The genes are TRBV7-8 and TRBJ2-1; 11 bases agree with TRBD1. The CDR3 totals 13 residues. Unmatched junction bases numbered 6, after V lost 5 bases and J lost 12 bases. From germline, CDR1 is SGHVS and CDR2 FQNEAQ. CDR3 in amino acids: CASSPGTGGTQFF. The CDR3 region has the DNA TGTGCCAGCAGCCCCGGGACAGGGGGGACGCAGTTCTTC.

V usage is TRBV7-2 and J usage is TRBJ2-5; 9 bases agree with TRBD2. Germline assignment: CDR1 SGHTA and CDR2 FQGNSA. This CDR3 spans 15 amino acids. V shed 1 base and J 4 bases; nucleotides not matched to a gene: 4. CDR3 in DNA: TGTGCCAGCAGCTTAGGGGGCGGGGGGGGAGAGACCCAGTACTTC. The encoded protein is CASSLGGGGGETQYF.